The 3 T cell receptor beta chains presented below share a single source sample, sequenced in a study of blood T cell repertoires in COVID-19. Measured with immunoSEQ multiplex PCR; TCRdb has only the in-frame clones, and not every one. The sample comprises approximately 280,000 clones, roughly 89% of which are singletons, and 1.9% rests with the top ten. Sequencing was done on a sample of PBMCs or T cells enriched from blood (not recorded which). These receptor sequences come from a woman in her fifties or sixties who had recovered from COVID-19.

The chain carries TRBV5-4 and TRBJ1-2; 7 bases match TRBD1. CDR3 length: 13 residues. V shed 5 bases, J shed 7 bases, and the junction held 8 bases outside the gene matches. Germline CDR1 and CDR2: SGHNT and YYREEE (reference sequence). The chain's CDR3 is CASRSLGGSGYTF. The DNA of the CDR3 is TGTGCCAGCAGGTCTCTAGGGGGCTCTGGCTACACCTTC.

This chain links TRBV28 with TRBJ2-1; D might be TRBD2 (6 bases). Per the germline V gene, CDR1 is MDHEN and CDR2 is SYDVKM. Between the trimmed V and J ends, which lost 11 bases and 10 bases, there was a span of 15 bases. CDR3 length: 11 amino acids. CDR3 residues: CAPRRRVEQFF. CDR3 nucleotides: TGTGCCCCTAGGAGGAGGGTCGAGCAGTTCTTC.

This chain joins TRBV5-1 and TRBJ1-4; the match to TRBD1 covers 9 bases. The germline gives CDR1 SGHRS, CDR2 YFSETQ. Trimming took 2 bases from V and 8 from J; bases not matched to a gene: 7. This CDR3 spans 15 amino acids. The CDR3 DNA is TGCGCCAGCAGCTTCACCGGGACAGGGCCGGAAAAACTGTTTTTT. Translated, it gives CASSFTGTGPEKLFF.